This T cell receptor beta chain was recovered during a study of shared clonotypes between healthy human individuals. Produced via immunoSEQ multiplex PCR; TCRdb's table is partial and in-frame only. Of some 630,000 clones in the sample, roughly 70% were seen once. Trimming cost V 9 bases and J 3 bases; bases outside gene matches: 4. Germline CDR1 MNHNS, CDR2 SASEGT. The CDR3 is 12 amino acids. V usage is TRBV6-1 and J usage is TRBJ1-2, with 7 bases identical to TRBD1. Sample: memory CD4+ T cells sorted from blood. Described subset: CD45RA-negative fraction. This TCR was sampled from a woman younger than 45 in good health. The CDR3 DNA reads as TGTGCCAGTCAGGGGGTAGACTATGGCTACACCTTC. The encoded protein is CASQGVDYGYTF.